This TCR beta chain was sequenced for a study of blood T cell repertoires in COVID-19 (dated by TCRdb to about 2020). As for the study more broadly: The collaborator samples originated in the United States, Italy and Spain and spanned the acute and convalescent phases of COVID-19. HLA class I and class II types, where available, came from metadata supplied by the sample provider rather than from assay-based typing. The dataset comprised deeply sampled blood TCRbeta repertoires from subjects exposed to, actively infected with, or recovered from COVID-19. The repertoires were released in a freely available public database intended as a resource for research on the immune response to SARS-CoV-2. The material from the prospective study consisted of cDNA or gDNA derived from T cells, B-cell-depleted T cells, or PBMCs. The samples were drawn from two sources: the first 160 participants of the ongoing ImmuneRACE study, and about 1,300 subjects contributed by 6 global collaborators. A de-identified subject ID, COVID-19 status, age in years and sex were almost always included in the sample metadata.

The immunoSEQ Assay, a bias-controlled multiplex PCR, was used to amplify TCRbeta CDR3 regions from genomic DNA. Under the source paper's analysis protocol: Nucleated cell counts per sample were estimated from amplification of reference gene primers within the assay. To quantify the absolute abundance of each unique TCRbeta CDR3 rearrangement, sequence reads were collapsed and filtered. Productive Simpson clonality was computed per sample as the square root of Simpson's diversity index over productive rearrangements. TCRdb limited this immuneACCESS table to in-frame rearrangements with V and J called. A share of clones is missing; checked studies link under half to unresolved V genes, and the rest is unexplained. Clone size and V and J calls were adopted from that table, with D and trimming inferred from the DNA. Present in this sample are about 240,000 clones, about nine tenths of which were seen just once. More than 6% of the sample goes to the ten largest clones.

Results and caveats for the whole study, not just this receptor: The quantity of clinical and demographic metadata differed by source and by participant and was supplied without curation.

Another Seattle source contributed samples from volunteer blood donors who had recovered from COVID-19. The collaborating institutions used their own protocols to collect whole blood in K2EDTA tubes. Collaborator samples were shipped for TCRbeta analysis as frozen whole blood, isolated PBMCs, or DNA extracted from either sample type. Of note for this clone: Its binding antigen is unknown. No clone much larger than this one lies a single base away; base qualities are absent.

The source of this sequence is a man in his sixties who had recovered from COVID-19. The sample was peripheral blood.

At the DNA level, the sequence is TGTGCCAGCAGGGGACAGGGCGGAGAGACCCAGTACTTC. This sequence encodes CASRGQGGETQYF. The sequence links TRBV3-1 (or the pseudogene TRBV3-2) to TRBJ2-5, and TRBD1 matches 9 of the central bases. The CDR3 runs 13 amino acids, cysteine and phenylalanine included. The entry retains the CDR3 DNA only, 39 bases that are in frame from base 1. The germline V gene encodes CDR1 LGHDT and CDR2 YNNKEL (reference sequence). V trim: 6 bases; J trim: 4 bases; unmatched bases: 3.